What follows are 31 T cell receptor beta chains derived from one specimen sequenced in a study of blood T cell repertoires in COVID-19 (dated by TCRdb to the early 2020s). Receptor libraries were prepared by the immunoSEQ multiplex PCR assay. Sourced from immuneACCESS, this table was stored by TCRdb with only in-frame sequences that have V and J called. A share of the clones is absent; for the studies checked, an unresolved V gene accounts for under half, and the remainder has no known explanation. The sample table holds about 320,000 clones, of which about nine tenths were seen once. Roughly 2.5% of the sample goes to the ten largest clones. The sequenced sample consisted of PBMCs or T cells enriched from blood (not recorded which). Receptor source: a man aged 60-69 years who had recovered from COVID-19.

The CDR3 DNA sequence: TGTGCCAGCAGTTACCAACGACTAGCGGGAGTTGGAGAGACCCAGTACTTC. Translated: CASSYQRLAGVGETQYF. This rearrangement joins TRBV6-2 or TRBV6-3 to TRBJ2-5; 12 bases match TRBD2. The CDR3 contains 17 residues. Looked up from germline, CDR1 is MNHEY and CDR2 is SVGEGT. V trimming: 2 bases; J trimming: 4 bases; junction bases outside the gene matches: 8.

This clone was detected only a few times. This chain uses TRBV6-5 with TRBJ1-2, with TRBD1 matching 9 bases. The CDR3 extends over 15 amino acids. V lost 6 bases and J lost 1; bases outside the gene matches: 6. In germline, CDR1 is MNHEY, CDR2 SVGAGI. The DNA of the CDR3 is TGTGCCAGCAGCACCACAGGGGGCCTTAACTATGGCTACACCTTC. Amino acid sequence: CASSTTGGLNYGYTF.

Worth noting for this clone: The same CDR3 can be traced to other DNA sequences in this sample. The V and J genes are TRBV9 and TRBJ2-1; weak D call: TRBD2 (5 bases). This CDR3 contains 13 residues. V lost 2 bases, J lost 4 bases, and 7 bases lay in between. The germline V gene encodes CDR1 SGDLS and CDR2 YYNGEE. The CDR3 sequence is CASSVAGYNEQFF. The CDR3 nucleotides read TGTGCCAGCAGCGTCGCGGGTTACAATGAGCAGTTCTTC.

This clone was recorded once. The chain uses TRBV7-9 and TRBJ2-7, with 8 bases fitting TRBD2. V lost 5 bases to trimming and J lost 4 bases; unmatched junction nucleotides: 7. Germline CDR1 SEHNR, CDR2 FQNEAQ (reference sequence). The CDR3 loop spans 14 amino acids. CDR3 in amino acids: CASSPSGSPYEQYF. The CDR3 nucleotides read TGTGCCAGCAGCCCCAGCGGGAGCCCGTACGAGCAGTACTTC.

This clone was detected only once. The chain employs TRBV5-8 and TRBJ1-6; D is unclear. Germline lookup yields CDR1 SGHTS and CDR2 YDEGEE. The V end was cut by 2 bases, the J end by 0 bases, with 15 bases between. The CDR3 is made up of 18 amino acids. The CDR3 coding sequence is TGTGCCAGCAGCTTTGTTGTTCAGGCCCGCTCCTATAATTCACCCCTCCACTTT. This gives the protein CASSFVVQARSYNSPLHF.

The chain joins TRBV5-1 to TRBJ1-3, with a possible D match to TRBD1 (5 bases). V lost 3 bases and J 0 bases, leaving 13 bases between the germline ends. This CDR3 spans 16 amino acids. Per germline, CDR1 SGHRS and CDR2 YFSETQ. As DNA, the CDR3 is TGCGCCAGCAGCTGGGGGGGACGGAGCTCTGGAAACACCATATATTTT. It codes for CASSWGGRSSGNTIYF.

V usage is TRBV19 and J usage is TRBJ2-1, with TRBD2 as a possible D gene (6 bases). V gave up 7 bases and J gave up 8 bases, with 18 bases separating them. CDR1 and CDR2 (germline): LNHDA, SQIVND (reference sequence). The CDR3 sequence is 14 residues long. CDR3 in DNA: TGTGCCAGTAAGGCGGGAAGATTGTGGGATGAGCAGTTCTTC. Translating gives CASKAGRLWDEQFF.

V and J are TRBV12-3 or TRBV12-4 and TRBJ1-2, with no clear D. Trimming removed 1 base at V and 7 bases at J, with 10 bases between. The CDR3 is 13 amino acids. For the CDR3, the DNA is TGTGCCAGCAGTTTAGGGTCGGGGTCTGGCTACACCTTC. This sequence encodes CASSLGSGSGYTF.

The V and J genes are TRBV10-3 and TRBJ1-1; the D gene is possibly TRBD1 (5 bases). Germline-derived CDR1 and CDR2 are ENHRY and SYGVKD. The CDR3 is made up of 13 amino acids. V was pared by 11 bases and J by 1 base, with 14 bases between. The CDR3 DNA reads TGTGCCGCAGGCCGACAGACGAACACTGAAGCTTTCTTT. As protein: CAAGRQTNTEAFF.

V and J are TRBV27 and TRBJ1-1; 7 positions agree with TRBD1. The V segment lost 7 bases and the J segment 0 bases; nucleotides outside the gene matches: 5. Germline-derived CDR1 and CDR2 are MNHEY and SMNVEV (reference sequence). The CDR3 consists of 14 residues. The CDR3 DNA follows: TGTGCCAGCAATAAACAGGGGTTGAACACTGAAGCTTTCTTT. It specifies CASNKQGLNTEAFF.

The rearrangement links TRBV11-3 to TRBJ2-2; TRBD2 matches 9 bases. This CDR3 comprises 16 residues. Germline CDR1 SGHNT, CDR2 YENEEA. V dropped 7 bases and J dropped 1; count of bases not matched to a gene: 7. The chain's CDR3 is CASNGGRVMNTGELFF. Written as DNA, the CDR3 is TGTGCCAGCAACGGCGGGAGGGTTATGAACACCGGGGAGCTGTTTTTT.

CDR3 nucleotide sequence: TGTGCCAGCAGCGTTACGGGTGATAACACCGGGGAGCTGTTTTTT. Amino acid sequence: CASSVTGDNTGELFF. The gene calls are TRBV9 and TRBJ2-2; no definite D call. Trimming stripped 2 bases from V and 2 bases from J, with 10 bases between. The CDR3 sequence is 15 residues long. From germline, CDR1 is SGDLS and CDR2 YYNGEE.

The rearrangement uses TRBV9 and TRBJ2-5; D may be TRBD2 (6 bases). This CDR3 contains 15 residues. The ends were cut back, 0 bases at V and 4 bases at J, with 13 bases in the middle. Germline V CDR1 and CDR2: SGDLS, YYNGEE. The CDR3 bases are TGTGCCAGCAGCGTAGCACCCCGGGAGAGAGAGACCCAGTACTTC. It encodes CASSVAPRERETQYF.

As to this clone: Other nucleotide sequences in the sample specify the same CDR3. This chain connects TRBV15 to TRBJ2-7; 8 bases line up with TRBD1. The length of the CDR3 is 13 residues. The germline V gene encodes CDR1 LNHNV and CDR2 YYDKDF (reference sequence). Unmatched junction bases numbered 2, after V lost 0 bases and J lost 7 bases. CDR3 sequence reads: CATSRDRGREQYF. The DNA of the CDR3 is TGTGCCACCAGCAGAGACAGGGGGCGAGAGCAGTACTTC.

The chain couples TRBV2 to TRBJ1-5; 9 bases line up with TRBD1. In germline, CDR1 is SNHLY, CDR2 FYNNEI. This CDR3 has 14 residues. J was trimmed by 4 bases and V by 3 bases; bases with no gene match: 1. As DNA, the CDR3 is TGTGCCAGCAGTGAGGGGACAGGGAATCAGCCCCAGCATTTT. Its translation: CASSEGTGNQPQHF.

DNA for the CDR3: TGTGCCAGCAGCCCCTCTCCAGCGGAGTACTATGAGCAGTTCTTC. This codes for CASSPSPAEYYEQFF. This chain connects TRBV14 to TRBJ2-1, with D perhaps matching TRBD2 (5 bases). This CDR3 contains 15 residues. Germline CDR1 is SGHDN and CDR2 is FVKESK. V shed 4 bases and J shed 8 bases, with 18 bases lying between them.

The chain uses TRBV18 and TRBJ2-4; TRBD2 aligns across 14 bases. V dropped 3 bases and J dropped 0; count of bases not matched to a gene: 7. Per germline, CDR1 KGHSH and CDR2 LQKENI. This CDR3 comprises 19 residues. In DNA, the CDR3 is TGTGCCAGCTCACCTCCGGGACTAGCGGGAGCAATAGCCAAAAACATTCAGTACTTC. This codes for CASSPPGLAGAIAKNIQYF.

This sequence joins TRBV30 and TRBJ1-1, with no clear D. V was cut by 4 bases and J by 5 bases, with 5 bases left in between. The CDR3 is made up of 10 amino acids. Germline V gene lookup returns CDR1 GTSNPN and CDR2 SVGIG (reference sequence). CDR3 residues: CAWMRTEAFF. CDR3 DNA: TGTGCCTGGATGCGGACTGAAGCTTTCTTT.

CDR3 nucleotides: TGTGCCTGGAGTGCCCCCGGGGGAAACACCATATATTTT. Amino acid sequence: CAWSAPGGNTIYF. V gene TRBV30 combines with J gene TRBJ1-3; no definite D call. Germline V gene sequence: CDR1 GTSNPN, CDR2 SVGIG (reference sequence). There are 13 residues in the CDR3. V was shortened by 1 base and J by 4 bases, with 8 bases between the two germline ends. Full variable domain (missing parts from reference TRBV30 and TRBJ1-3): SQTIHQWPATLVQPVGSPLSLECTVEGTSNPNLYWYRQAAGRGLQLLFYSVGIGQISSEVPQNLSASRPQDRQFILSSKKLLLSDSGFYLCAWSAPGGNTIYFGEGSWLTVV.

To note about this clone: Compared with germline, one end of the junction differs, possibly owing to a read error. CDR3 coding DNA: TGTAGCGTTCGGGGGGCTAACTATGGCTACACCTTC. It yields the protein CSVRGANYGYTF. V and J are TRBV29-1 and TRBJ1-2; D may be TRBD1 (5 bases). CDR1 SQVTM and CDR2 ANQGSEA come from the germline V gene. This CDR3 contains 12 residues.

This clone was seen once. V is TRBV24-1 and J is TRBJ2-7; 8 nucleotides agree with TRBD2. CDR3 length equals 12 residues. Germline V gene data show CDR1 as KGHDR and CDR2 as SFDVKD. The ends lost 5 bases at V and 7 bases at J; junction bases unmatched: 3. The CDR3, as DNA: TGTGCCACCAGTGCGGCTAGCGGGGAGCAGTACTTC. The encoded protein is CATSAASGEQYF.

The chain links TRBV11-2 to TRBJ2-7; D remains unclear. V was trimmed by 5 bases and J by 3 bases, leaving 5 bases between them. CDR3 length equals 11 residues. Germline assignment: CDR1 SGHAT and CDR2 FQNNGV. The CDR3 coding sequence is TGTGCCAGCAGCGCTAACTACGAGCAGTACTTC. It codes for CASSANYEQYF.

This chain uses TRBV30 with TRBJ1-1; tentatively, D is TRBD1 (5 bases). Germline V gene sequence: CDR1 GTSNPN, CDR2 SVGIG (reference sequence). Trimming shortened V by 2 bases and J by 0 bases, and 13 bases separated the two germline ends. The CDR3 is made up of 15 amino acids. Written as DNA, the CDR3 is TGTGCCTGGAGTAAATCAGACAGAATGAACACTGAAGCTTTCTTT. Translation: CAWSKSDRMNTEAFF.

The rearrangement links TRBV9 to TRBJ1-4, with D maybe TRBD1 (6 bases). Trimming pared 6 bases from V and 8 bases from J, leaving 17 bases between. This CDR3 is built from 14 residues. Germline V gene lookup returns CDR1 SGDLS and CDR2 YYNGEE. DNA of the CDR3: TGTGCCAGCACCCTACGGACACAGGGAGAAAAACTGTTTTTT. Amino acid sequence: CASTLRTQGEKLFF.

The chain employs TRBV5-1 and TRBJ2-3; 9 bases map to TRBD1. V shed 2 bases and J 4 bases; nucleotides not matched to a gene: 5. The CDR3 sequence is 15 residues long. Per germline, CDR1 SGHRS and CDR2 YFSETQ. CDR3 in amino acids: CASSLGQGISDTQYF. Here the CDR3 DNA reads TGCGCCAGCAGCTTAGGACAGGGGATTTCAGATACGCAGTATTTT.

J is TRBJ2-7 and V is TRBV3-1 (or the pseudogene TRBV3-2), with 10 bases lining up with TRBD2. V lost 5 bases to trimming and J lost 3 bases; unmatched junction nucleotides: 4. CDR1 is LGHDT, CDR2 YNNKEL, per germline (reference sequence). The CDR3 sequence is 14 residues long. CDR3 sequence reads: CASSVGLAVYEQYF. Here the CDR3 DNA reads TGTGCCAGCAGCGTCGGACTAGCGGTCTACGAGCAGTACTTC.

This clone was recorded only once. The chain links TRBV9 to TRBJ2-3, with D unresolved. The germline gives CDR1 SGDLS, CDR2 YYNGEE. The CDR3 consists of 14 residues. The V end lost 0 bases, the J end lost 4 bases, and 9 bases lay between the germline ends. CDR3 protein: CASSVVASADTQYF. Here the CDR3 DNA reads TGTGCCAGCAGCGTAGTTGCGTCGGCAGATACGCAGTATTTT.

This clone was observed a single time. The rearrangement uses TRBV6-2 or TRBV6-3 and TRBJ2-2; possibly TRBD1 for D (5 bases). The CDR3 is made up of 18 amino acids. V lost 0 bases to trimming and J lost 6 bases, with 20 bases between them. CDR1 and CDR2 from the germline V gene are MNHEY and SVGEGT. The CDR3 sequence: CASSYSYSVGPYSGELFF. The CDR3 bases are TGTGCCAGCAGTTACTCCTATTCGGTGGGGCCTTACTCCGGGGAGCTGTTTTTT.

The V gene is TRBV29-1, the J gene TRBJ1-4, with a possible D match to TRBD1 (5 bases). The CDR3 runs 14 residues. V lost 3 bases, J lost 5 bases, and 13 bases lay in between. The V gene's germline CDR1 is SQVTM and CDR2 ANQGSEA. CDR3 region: CSVDRGGKNEKLFF. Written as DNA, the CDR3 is TGCAGCGTTGACCGCGGGGGAAAGAATGAAAAACTGTTTTTT.

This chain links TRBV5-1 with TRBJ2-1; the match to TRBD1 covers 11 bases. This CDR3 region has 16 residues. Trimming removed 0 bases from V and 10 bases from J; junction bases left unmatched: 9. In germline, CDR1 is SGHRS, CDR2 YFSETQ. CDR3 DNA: TGCGCCAGCAGCTTGGGTCACGGACAGGGGGCTTGGGAGCAGTTCTTC. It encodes CASSLGHGQGAWEQFF.

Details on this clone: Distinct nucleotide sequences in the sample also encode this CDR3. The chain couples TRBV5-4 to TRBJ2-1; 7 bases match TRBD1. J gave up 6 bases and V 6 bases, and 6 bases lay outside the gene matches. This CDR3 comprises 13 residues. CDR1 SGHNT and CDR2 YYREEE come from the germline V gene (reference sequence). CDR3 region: CASTLAGGNEQFF. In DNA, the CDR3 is TGTGCCAGCACCCTTGCAGGGGGCAATGAGCAGTTCTTC.